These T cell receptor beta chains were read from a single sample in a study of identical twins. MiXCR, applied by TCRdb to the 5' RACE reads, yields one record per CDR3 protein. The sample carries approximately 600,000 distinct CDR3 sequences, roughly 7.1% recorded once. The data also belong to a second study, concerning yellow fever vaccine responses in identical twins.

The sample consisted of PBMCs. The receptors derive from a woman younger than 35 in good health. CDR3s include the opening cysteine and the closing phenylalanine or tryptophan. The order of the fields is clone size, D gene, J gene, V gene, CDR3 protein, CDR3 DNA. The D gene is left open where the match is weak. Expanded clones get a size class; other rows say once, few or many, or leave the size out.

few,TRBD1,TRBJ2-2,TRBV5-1,CASTVTGQISGGELFF,TGCGCCAGCACCGTTACGGGACAGATTAGTGGCGGGGAGCTGTTTTTT
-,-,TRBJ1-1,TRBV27,CASSTPGRGTEAFF,TGTGCCAGCAGTACCCCGGGCCGGGGCACTGAAGCTTTCTTT
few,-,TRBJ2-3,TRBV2,CASRRNRGSTDTQYF,TGTGCCAGCAGACGCAATAGGGGGAGCACAGATACGCAGTATTTT
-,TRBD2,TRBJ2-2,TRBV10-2,CASSGSGGLWRTGELFF,TGCGCCAGCAGTGGAAGCGGGGGCTTATGGAGGACCGGGGAGCTGTTTTTT
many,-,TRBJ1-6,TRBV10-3,CAISDGVSLHF,TGTGCCATCAGTGATGGCGTGTCCCTCCACTTT
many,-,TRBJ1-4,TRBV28,CASSLGGVNEKLFF,TGTGCCAGCAGTTTAGGGGGGGTTAATGAAAAACTGTTTTTT
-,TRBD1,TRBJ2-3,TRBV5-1,CASSLGTGVSDTQYF,TGCGCCAGCAGCTTGGGGACAGGGGTTTCAGATACGCAGTATTTT
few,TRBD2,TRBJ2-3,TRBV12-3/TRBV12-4,CASSLIAGFTTDTQYF,TGTGCCAGCAGCCTAATAGCGGGATTTACCACAGATACGCAGTATTTT
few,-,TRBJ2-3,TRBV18,CASSQIHSSESTDTQYF,TGTGCCAGCTCACAAATCCACTCGTCGGAAAGCACAGATACGCAGTATTTT
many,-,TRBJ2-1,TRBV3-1,CASSQAGTNEQFF,TGTGCCAGCAGCCAAGCGGGTACGAATGAGCAGTTCTTC
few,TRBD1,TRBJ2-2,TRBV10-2,CASSGDRAVNTGELFF,TGCGCCAGCAGTGGGGACAGGGCAGTGAACACCGGGGAGCTGTTTTTT
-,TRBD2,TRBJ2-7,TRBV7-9,CASSFHTGTRAYEQYF,TGTGCCAGCAGCTTTCATACGGGGACTAGAGCCTACGAGCAGTACTTC
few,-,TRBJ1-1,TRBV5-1,CASSPPLGHTEAFF,TGCGCCAGCAGCCCCCCGCTCGGTCACACTGAAGCTTTCTTT
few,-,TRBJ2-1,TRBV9,CASSVAWDREYNEQFF,TGTGCCAGCAGCGTAGCCTGGGACCGCGAATACAATGAGCAGTTCTTC
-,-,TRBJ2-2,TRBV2,CASRASSGTGELFF,TGTGCCAGCCGTGCTAGCTCGGGAACCGGGGAGCTGTTTTTT
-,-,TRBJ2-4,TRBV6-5,CASSYGGAGKNIQYF,TGTGCCAGCAGTTACGGGGGGGCCGGCAAAAACATTCAGTACTTC
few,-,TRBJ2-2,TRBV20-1,CSASLSGVNTGELFF,TGCAGTGCTAGCCTGTCAGGGGTTAACACCGGGGAGCTGTTTTTT
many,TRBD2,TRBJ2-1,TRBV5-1,CASSLRAGVADEQFF,TGCGCCAGCAGCTTAAGAGCGGGAGTCGCGGATGAGCAGTTCTTC
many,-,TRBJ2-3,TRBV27,CASSHGFTDTQYF,TGTGCCAGCAGCCACGGGTTTACAGATACGCAGTATTTT
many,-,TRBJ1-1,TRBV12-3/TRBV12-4,CASDGKGNTEAFF,TGTGCCAGCGACGGGAAGGGAAACACTGAAGCTTTCTTT
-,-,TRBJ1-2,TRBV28,CASSKRGGIGYTF,TGTGCCAGCAGCAAGCGAGGGGGTATTGGCTACACCTTC
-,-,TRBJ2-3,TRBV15,CATGGVPTQYF,TGTGCCACCGGTGGGGTCCCTACGCAGTATTTT
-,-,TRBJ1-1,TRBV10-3,CAINLGANTEAFF,TGTGCCATTAATCTTGGGGCAAACACTGAAGCTTTCTTT
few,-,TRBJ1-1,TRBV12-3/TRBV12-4,CATSGGDTEAFF,TGTGCCACCTCCGGGGGGGACACTGAAGCTTTCTTT
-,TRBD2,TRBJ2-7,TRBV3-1,CASSQAGVGIAGNEQYF,TGTGCCAGCAGCCAAGCAGGGGTCGGGATAGCGGGAAACGAGCAGTACTTC
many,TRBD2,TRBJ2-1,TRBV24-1,CATSESGGRDNEQFF,TGTGCCACCAGTGAGTCGGGGGGGCGGGACAATGAGCAGTTCTTC
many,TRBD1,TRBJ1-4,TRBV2,CASSGRPGGNEKLFF,TGTGCCAGCAGTGGTCGTCCAGGGGGTAATGAAAAACTGTTTTTT
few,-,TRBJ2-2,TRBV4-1,CASSQDPGAGELFF,TGCGCCAGCAGCCAAGATCCCGGGGCCGGGGAGCTGTTTTTT
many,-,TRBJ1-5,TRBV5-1,CASSTYGDNNQPQHF,TGCGCCAGCAGCACCTATGGGGACAACAATCAGCCCCAGCATTTT
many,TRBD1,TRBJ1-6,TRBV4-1,CASSHRDRDNSPLHF,TGCGCCAGCAGCCACCGGGACAGGGATAATTCACCCCTCCACTTT
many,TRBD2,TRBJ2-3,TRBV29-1,CSVGTSGTDTQYF,TGCAGCGTAGGGACTAGCGGCACAGATACGCAGTATTTT
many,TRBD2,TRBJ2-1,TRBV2,CASSVAGVGNEQFF,TGTGCCAGCAGTGTAGCGGGAGTCGGTAATGAGCAGTTCTTC
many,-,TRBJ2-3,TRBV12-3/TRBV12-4,CASSPRRDRTYTQYF,TGTGCCAGCAGCCCTAGGAGGGATAGAACATATACGCAGTATTTT
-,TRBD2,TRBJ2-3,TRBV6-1,CASRPTRAGGPDTQYF,TGTGCCAGCAGACCTACTAGAGCGGGGGGGCCAGATACGCAGTATTTT
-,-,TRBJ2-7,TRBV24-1,CAPSRSPANEQYF,TGTGCCCCCTCGAGGTCGCCCGCTAACGAGCAGTACTTC
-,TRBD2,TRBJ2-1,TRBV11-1,CASSLAWDHRSSGNANEQFF,TGTGCCAGCAGCTTAGCTTGGGACCATCGGAGCAGCGGGAACGCCAATGAGCAGTTCTTC
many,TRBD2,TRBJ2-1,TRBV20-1,CSGLAGGRRRNEQFF,TGCAGTGGACTGGCGGGAGGGAGGAGACGGAATGAGCAGTTCTTC
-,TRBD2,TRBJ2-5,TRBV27,CASSEGLAANQETQYF,TGTGCCAGCAGCGAAGGGCTAGCGGCGAACCAAGAGACCCAGTACTTC
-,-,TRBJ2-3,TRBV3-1,CASSLLGGTTDTQYF,TGTGCCAGCAGCCTCCTTGGAGGGACCACAGATACGCAGTATTTT
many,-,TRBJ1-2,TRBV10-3,CAISDRGPTPTNYGYTF,TGTGCCATCAGTGACCGCGGACCTACACCAACTAACTATGGCTACACCTTC
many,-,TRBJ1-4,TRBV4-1,CASSRINGNGEKLFF,TGCGCCAGCAGCCGGATTAATGGGAACGGTGAAAAACTGTTTTTT
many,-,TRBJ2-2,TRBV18,CASSPFSIQAGKTGELFF,TGTGCCAGCTCGCCCTTTTCGATCCAGGCAGGAAAGACCGGGGAGCTGTTTTTT
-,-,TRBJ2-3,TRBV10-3,CATLGQSTDTQYF,TGTGCCACCCTTGGGCAGAGCACAGATACGCAGTATTTT
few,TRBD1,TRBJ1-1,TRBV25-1,CASSALPGTGQGAFF,TGTGCCAGCAGTGCCCTGCCGGGGACAGGGCAGGGAGCTTTCTTT
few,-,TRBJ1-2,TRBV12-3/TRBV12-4,CASSRGGGYGYTF,TGTGCCAGCAGTCGAGGGGGGGGCTATGGCTACACCTTC
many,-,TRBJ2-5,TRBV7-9,CASSPMGGIETQYF,TGTGCCAGCAGCCCTATGGGGGGCATAGAGACCCAGTACTTC
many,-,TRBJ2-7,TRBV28,CASSLYGEQYF,TGTGCCAGCAGTTTATACGGCGAGCAGTACTTC
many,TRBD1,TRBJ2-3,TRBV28,CASGGTGGKDTQYF,TGTGCCAGTGGGGGGACAGGGGGGAAAGATACGCAGTATTTT
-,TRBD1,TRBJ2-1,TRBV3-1,CASSHRDRASEQFF,TGTGCCAGCAGCCACCGAGACAGGGCCAGTGAGCAGTTCTTC
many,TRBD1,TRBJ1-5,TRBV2,CASTTQGAAIQPQHF,TGTGCCAGCACAACGCAGGGGGCGGCAATTCAGCCCCAGCATTTT
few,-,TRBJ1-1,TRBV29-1,CSVRSNTEAFF,TGCAGCGTTCGCTCGAACACTGAAGCTTTCTTT
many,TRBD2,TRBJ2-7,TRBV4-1,CASSQVPPTSGDAYEQYF,TGCGCCAGCAGCCAAGTACCCCCTACTAGCGGGGATGCCTACGAGCAGTACTTC
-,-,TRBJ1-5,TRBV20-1,CSALIPAINQPQHF,TGCAGTGCCCTCATTCCGGCTATCAATCAGCCCCAGCATTTT
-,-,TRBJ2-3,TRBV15,CATSRYSTGFPSTDTQYF,TGTGCCACCAGCAGATATTCCACGGGCTTCCCTAGCACAGATACGCAGTATTTT
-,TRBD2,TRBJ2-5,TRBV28,CASRGLAGFQETQYF,TGTGCCAGCAGGGGCCTAGCGGGGTTCCAAGAGACCCAGTACTTC